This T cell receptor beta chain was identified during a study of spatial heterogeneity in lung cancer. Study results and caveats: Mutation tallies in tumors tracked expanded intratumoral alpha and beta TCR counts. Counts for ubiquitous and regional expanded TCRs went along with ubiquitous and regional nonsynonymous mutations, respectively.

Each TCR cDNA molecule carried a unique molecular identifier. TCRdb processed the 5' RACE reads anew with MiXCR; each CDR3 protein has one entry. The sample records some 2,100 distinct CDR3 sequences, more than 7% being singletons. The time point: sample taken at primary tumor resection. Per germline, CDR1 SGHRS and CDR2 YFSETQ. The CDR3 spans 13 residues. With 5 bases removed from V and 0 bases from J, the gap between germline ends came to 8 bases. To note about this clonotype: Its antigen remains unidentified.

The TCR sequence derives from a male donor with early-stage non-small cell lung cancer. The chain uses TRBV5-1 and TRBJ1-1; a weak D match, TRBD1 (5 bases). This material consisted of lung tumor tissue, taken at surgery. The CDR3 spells CASSRGLNTEAFF. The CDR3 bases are TGCGCCAGCAGTAGGGGCCTGAACACTGAAGCTTTCTTT.